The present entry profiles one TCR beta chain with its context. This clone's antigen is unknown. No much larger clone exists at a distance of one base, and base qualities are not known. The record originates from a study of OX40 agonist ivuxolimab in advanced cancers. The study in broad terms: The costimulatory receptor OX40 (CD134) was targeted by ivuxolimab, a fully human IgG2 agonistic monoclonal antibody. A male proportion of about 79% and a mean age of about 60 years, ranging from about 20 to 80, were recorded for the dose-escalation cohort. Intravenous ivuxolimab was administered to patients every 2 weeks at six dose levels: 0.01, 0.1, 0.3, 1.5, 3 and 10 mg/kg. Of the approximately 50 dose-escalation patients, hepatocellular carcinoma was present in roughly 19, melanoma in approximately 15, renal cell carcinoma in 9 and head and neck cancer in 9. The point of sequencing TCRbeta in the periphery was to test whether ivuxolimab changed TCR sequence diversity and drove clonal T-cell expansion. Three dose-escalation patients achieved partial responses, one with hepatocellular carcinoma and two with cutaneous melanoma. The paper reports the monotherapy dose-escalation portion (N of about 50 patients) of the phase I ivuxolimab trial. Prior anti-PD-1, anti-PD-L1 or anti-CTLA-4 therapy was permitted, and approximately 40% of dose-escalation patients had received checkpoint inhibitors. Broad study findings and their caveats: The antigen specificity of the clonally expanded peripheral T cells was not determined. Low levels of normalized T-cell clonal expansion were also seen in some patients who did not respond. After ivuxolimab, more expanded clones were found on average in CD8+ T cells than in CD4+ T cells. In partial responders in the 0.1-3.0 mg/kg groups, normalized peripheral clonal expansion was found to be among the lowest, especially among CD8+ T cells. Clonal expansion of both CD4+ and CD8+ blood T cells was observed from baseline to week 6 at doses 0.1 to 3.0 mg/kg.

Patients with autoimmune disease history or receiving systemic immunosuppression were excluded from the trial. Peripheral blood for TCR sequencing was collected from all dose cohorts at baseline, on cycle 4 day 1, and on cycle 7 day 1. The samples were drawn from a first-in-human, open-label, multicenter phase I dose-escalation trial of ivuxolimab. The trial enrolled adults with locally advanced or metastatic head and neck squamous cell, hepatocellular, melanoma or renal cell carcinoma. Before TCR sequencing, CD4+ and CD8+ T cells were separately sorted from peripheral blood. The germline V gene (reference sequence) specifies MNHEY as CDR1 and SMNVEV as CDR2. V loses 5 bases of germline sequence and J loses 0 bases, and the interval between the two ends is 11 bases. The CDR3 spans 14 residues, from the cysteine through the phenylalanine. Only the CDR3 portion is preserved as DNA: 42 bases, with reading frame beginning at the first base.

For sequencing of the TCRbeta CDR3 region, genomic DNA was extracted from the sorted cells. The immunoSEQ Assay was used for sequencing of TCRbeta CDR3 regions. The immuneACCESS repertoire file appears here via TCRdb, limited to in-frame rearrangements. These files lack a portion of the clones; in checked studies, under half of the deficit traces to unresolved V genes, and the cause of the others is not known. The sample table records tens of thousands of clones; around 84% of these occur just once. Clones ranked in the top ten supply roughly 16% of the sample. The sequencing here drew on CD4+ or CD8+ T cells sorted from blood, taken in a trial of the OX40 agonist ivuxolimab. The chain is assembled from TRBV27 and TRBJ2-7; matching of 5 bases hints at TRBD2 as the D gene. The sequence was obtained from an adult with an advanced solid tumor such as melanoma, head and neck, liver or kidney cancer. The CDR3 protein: CASSPERSSYEQYF. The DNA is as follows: TGTGCCAGCAGTCCGGAGCGGAGCTCCTACGAGCAGTACTTC.